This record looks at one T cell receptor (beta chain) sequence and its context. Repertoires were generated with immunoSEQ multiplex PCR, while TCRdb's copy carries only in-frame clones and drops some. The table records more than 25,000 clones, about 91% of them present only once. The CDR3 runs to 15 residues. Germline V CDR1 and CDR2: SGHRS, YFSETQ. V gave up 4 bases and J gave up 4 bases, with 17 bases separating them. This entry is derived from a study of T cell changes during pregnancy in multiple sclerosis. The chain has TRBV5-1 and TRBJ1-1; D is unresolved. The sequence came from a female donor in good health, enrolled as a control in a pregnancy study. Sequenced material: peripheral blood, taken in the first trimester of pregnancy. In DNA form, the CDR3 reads TGCGCCAGCAGCCTTAGACCTAGAGAGGTCACTGAAGCTTTCTTT. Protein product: CASSLRPREVTEAFF.